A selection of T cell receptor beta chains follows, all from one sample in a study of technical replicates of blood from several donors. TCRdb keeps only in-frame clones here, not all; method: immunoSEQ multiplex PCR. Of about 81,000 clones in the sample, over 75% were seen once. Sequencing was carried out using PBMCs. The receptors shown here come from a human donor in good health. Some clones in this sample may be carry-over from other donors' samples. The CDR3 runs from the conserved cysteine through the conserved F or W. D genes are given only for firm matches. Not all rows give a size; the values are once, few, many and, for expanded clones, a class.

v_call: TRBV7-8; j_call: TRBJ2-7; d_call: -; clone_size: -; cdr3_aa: CASSPRDSSLYEQYF; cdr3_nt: TGTGCCAGCAGCCCCCGGGACTCTTCGCTCTACGAGCAGTACTTC
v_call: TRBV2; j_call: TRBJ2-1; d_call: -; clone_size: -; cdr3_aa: CASSANGVPYNEQFF; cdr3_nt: TGTGCCAGCAGTGCGAACGGGGTTCCTTACAATGAGCAGTTCTTC
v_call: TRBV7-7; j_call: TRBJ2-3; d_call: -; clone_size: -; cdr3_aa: CASSKLRSQPDTQYF; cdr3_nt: TGTGCCAGCAGCAAACTACGATCGCAACCAGATACGCAGTATTTT
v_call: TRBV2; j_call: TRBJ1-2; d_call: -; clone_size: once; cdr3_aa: CASSYRDYGYTF; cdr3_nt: TGTGCCAGCAGTTACCGGGACTATGGCTACACCTTC
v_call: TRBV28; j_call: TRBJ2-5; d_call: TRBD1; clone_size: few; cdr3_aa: CASSLGQGRTQYF; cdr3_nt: TGTGCCAGCAGTCTCGGACAGGGTAGGACCCAGTACTTC
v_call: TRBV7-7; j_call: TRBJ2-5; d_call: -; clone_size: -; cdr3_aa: CASSSGETQYF; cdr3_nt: TGTGCCAGCAGCTCGGGAGAGACCCAGTACTTC
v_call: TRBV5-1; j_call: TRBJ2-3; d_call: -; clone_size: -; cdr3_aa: CASSRQGSTDTQYF; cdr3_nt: TGCGCCAGCAGCCGGCAGGGCAGCACAGATACGCAGTATTTT
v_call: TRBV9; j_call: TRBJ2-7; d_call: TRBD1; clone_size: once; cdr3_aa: CASSVATGQGPYEQYF; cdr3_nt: TGTGCCAGCAGCGTAGCGACGGGACAGGGCCCCTACGAGCAGTACTTC
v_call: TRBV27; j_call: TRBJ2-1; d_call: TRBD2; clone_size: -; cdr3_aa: CASSSPGLAGDNEQFF; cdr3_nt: TGTGCCAGCAGTTCCCCGGGACTAGCGGGGGACAATGAGCAGTTCTTC
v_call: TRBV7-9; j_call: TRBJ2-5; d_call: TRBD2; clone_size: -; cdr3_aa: CASSLAGLAGSQYF; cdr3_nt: TGTGCCAGCAGCTTAGCGGGACTAGCGGGTTCCCAGTACTTC
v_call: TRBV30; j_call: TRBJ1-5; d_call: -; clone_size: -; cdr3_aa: CAWSPRGSISNQPQHF; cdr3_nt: TGTGCCTGGAGTCCCCGGGGGAGCATCAGCAATCAGCCCCAGCATTTT
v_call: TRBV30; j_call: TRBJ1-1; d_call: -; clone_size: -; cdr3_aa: CAWSLDLNTEAFF; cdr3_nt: TGTGCCTGGAGCCTCGATCTAAACACTGAAGCTTTCTTT
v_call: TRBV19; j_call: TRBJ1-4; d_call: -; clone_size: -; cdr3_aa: CASSSRGGSANEKLFF; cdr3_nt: TGTGCCAGTAGTAGCAGAGGCGGCAGTGCTAATGAAAAACTGTTTTTT
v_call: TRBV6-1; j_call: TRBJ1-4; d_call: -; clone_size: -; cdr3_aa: CASTRLGTTNEKLFF; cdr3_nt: TGTGCCAGTACCCGACTCGGGACAACTAATGAAAAACTGTTTTTT
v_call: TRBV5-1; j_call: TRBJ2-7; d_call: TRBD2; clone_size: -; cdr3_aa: CASAREGSSYEQYF; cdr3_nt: TGCGCCAGCGCAAGGGAGGGCAGCTCCTACGAGCAGTACTTC
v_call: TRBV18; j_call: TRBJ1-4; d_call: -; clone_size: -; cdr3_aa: CASSPDEKLFF; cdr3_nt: TGTGCCAGCTCACCCGATGAAAAACTGTTTTTT
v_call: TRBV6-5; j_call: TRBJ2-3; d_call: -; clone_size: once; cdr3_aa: CASSYSGSGTDTQYF; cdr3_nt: TGTGCCAGCAGTTACTCTGGGAGCGGCACAGATACGCAGTATTTT
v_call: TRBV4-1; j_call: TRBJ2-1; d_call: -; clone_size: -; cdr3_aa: CASSHGNLPYNEQFF; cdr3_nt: TGCGCCAGCAGCCACGGGAACCTCCCTTACAATGAGCAGTTCTTC
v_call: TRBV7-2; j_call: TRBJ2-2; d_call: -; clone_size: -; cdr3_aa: CASINFAGELFF; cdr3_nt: TGTGCCAGCATCAATTTTGCCGGGGAGCTGTTTTTT
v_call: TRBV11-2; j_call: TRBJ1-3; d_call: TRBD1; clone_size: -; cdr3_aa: CASDRGQRISGNTIYF; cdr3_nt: TGTGCCAGTGACAGGGGCCAGCGCATCTCTGGAAACACCATATATTTT
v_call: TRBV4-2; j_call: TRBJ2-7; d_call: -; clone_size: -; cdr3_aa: CASSQGREGDLGYEQYF; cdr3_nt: TGTGCCAGCAGCCAAGGAAGAGAGGGGGATCTGGGCTACGAGCAGTACTTC
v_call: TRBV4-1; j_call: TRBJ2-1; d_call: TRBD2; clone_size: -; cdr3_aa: CASSQKTAGAFNEQFF; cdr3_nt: TGCGCCAGCAGCCAGAAGACAGCGGGAGCTTTCAATGAGCAGTTCTTC
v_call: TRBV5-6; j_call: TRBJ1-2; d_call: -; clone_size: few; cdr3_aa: CASSLVEGARSYGYTF; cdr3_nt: TGTGCCAGCAGCTTGGTAGAAGGGGCCCGCTCCTATGGCTACACCTTC
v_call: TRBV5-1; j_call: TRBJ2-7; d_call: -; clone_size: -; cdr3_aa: CASSLASEQYF; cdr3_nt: TGCGCCAGCAGCTTGGCCAGCGAGCAGTACTTC
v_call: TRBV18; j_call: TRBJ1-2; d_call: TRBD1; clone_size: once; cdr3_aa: CASSPPGQGAVGYTF; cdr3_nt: TGTGCCAGCTCACCCCCGGGACAGGGGGCTGTCGGCTACACCTTC
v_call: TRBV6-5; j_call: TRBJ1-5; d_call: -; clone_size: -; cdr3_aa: CASSYSLSGNQPQHF; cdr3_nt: TGTGCCAGCAGTTACTCGTTATCGGGCAATCAGCCCCAGCATTTT
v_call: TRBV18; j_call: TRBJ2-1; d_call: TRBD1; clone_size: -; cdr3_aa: CASSEQGSNEQFF; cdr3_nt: TGTGCCAGCTCAGAACAGGGGTCGAATGAGCAGTTCTTC
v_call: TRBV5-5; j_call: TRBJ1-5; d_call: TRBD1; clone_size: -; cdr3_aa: CASSLNGRGDQPQHF; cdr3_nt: TGTGCCAGCAGCTTGAACGGCAGGGGGGATCAGCCCCAGCATTTT
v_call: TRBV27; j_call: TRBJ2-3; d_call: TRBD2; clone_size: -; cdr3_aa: CASSLTSGGSTDTQYF; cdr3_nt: TGTGCCAGCAGTTTAACTAGCGGGGGGAGCACAGATACGCAGTATTTT
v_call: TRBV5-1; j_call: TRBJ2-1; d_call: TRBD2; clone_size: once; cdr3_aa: CASSILGGRAVLEQFF; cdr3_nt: TGCGCCAGCAGTATTCTGGGCGGGAGGGCCGTTCTTGAGCAGTTCTTC
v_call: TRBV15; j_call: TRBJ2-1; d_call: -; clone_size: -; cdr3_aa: CATSTSRGPYNEQFF; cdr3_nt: TGTGCCACCAGCACCTCTCGCGGCCCTTACAATGAGCAGTTCTTC
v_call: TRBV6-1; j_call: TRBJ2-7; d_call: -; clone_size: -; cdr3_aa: CASRTHPRDYEQYF; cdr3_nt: TGTGCCAGCCGCACCCATCCGAGAGACTACGAGCAGTACTTC
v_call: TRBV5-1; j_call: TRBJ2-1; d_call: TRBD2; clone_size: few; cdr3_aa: CASSLWVAGSSNEQFF; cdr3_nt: TGCGCCAGCAGCTTGTGGGTAGCGGGATCATCCAATGAGCAGTTCTTC